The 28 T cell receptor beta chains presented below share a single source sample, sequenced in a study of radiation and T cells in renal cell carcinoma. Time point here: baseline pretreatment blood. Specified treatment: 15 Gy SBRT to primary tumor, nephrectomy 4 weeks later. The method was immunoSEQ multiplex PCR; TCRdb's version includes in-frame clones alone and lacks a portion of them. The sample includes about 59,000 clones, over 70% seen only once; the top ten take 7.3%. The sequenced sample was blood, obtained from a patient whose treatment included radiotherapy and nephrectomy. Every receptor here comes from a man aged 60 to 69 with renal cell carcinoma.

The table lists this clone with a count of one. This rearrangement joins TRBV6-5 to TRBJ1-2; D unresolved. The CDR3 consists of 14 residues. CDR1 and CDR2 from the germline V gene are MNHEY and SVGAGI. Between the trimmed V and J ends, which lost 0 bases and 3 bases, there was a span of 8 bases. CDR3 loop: CASSYSMGDYGYTF. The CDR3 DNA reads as TGTGCCAGCAGTTACTCGATGGGAGACTATGGCTACACCTTC.

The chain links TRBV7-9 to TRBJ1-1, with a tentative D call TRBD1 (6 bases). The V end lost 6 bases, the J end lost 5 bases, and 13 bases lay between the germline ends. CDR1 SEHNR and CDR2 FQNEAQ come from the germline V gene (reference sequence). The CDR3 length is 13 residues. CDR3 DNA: TGTGCCAGCAGAAAACAGGGAGATACTGAAGCTTTCTTT. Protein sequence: CASRKQGDTEAFF.

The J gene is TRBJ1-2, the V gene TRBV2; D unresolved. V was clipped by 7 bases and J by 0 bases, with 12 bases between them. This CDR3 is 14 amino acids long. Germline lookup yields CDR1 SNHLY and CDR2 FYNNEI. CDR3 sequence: CASNQEVANYGYTF. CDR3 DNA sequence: TGTGCCAGCAATCAGGAGGTAGCTAACTATGGCTACACCTTC.

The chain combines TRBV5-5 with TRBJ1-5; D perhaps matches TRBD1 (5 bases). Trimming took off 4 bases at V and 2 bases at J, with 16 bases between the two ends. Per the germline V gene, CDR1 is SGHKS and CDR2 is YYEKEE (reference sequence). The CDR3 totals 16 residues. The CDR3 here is CASSLAVMGGNQPQHF. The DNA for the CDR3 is TGTGCCAGCAGCCTGGCTGTAATGGGGGGCAATCAGCCCCAGCATTTT.

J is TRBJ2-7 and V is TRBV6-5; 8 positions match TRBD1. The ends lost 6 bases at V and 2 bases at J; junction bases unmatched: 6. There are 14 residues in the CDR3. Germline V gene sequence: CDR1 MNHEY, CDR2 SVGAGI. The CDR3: CASRGTGNAYEQYV. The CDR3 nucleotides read TGTGCCAGCAGGGGGACAGGAAACGCCTACGAGCAGTACGTC.

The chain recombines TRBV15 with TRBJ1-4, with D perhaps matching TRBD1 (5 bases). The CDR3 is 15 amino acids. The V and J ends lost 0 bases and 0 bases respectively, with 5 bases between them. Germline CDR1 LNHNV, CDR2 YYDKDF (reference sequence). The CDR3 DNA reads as TGTGCCACCAGCAGAGAGGGGGCAACTAATGAAAAACTGTTTTTT. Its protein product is CATSREGATNEKLFF.

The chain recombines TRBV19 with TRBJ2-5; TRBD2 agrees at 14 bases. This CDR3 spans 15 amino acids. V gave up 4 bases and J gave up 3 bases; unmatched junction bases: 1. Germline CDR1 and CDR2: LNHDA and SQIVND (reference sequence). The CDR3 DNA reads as TGTGCCAGTAGTACGGGACTAGCGGGAGAAGAGACCCAGTACTTC. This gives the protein CASSTGLAGEETQYF.

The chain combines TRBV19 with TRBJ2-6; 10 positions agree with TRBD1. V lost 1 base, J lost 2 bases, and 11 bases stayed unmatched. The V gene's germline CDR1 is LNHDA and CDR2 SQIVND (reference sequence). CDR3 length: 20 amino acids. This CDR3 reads CASSIAGAGQGVPGANVLTF. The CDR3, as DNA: TGTGCCAGTAGTATAGCGGGCGCAGGACAGGGGGTACCTGGGGCCAACGTCCTGACTTTC.

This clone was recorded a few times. CDR3 coding DNA: TGTGCCAGCAGCTTAGACAGGGGGCTTAGGTTGAACACTGAAGCTTTCTTT. Translating gives CASSLDRGLRLNTEAFF. V is TRBV7-2 and J is TRBJ1-1, with 9 nucleotides matching TRBD1. CDR1 SGHTA and CDR2 FQGNSA come from the germline V gene. There are 17 residues in the CDR3. V shed 1 base, J shed 0 bases, and the junction held 6 bases outside the gene matches.

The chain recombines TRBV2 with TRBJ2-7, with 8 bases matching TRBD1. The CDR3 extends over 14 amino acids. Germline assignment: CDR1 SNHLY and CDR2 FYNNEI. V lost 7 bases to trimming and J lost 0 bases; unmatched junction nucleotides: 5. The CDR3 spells CASTGQVTSYEQYV. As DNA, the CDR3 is TGTGCCAGCACGGGACAGGTGACCTCCTACGAGCAGTACGTC.

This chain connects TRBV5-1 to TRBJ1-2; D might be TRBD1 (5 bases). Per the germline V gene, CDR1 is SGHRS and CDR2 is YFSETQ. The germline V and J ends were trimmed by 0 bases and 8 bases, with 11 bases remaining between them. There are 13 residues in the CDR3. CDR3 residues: CASSLGTGGGYTF. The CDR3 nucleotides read TGCGCCAGCAGCTTGGGGACGGGGGGAGGCTACACCTTC.

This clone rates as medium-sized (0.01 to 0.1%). Here the CDR3 DNA reads TGTGCCAGCACTCTTAGACAGGGGGAAGGCTACACCTTC. Translating it yields CASTLRQGEGYTF. The rearrangement uses TRBV7-9 and TRBJ1-2, with TRBD1 matching 9 bases. V lost 7 bases to trimming and J lost 8 bases; unmatched junction nucleotides: 8. Germline loops: CDR1 SEHNR, CDR2 FQNEAQ (reference sequence). The CDR3 is 13 residues long.

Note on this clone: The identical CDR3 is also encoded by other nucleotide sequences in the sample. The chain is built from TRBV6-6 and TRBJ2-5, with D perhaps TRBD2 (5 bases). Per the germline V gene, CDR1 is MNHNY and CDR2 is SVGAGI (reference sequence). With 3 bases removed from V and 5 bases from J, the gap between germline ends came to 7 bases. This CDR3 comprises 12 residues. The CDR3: CASSYGGETQYF. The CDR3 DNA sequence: TGTGCCAGCAGTTATGGCGGGGAGACCCAGTACTTC.

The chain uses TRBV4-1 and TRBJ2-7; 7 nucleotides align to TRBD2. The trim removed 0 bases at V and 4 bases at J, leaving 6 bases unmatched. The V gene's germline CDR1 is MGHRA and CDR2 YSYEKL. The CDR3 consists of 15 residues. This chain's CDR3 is CASSQEGVAGYEQYV. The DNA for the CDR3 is TGCGCCAGCAGCCAAGAAGGGGTAGCGGGTTACGAGCAGTACGTC.

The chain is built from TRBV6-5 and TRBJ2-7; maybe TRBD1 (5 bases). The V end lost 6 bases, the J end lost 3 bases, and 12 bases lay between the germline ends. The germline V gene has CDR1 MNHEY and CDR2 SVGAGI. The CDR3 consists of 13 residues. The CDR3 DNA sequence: TGTGCCAGCAGCCACCACAGGTACTACGAGCAGTACTTC. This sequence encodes CASSHHRYYEQYF.

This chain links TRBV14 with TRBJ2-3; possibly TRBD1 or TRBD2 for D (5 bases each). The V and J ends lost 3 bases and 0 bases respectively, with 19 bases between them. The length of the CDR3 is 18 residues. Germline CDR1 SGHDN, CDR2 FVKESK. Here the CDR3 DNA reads TGTGCCAGCAGCCAGAGAAGAGGCCAGGGACGGAGCACAGATACGCAGTATTTT. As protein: CASSQRRGQGRSTDTQYF.

Here the CDR3 DNA reads TGTGCCAGCAGCATCGGACCAGATGAAGAGACCCAGTACTTC. It yields the protein CASSIGPDEETQYF. The chain couples TRBV5-4 to TRBJ2-5; D gene uncertain. The germline V gene encodes CDR1 SGHNT and CDR2 YYREEE (reference sequence). V was shortened by 4 bases and J by 3 bases, with 13 bases between the two germline ends. The CDR3 has 14 amino acids.

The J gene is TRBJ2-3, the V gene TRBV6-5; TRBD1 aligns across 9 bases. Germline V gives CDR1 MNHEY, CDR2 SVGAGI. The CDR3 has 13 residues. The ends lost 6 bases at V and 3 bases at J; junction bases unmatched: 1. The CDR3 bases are TGTGCCAGCAGAGGACAGGGGACAGATACGCAGTATTTT. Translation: CASRGQGTDTQYF.

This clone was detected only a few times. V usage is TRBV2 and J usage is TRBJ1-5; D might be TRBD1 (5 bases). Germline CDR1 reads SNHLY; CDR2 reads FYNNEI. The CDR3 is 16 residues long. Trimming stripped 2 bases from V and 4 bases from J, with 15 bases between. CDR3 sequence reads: CASSEFGTVGNQPQHF. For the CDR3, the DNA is TGTGCCAGCAGTGAATTTGGGACGGTGGGGAATCAGCCCCAGCATTTT.

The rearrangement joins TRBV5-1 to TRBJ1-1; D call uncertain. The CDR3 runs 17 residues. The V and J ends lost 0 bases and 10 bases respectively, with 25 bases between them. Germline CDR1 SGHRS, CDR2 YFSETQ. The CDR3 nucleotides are TGCGCCAGCAGCTTGGAAGCCCCGACCGGGAGAGTAATGAGAGCTTTCTTT. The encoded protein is CASSLEAPTGRVMRAFF.

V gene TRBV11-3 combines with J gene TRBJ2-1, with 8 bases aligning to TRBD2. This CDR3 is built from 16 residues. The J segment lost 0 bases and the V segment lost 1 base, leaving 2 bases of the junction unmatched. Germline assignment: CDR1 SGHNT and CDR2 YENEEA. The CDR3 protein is CASSLAGGVSYNEQFF. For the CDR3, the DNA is TGTGCCAGCAGCTTAGCGGGAGGGGTCTCCTACAATGAGCAGTTCTTC.

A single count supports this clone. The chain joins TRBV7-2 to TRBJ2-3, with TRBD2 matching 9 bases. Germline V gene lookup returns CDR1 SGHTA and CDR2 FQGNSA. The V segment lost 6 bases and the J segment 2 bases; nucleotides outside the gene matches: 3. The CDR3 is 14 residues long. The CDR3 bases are TGTGCCAGCAGGACTAGCGGACCCACAGATACGCAGTATTTT. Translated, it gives CASRTSGPTDTQYF.

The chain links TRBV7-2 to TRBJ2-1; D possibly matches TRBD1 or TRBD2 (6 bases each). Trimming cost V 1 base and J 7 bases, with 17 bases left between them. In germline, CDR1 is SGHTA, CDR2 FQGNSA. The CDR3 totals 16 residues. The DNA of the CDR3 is TGTGCCAGCAGCTTAGTGGGTCCGGGGGCCGTGAATGAGCAGTTCTTC. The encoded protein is CASSLVGPGAVNEQFF.

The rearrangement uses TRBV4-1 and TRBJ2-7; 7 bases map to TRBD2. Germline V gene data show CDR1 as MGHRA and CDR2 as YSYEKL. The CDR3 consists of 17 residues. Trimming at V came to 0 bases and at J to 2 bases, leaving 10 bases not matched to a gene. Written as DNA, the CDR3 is TGCGCCAGCAGCCAAGATCGCGTAAGCGGGGCCACCTACGAGCAGTACTTC. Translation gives CASSQDRVSGATYEQYF.

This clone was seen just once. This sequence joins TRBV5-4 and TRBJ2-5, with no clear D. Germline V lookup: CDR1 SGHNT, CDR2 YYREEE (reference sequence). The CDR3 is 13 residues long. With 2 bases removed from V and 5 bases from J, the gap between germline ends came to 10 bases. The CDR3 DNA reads TGTGCCAGCAGCTTACCCACCTGGGAGACCCAGTACTTC. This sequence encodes CASSLPTWETQYF.

The CDR3 loop reads CASRIRVSGNTIYF. The CDR3 nucleotides are TGTGCCAGTAGGATAAGGGTCTCTGGAAACACCATATATTTT. The chain employs TRBV19 and TRBJ1-3, with D hard to call. V was clipped by 6 bases and J by 0 bases, with 9 bases between them. Looked up from germline, CDR1 is LNHDA and CDR2 is SQIVND (reference sequence). The CDR3 has 14 amino acids.

The CDR3 bases are TGTGCCAGCAGCGTACGGACAGGGGCCTTCGGTGGCTACACCTTC. Its protein is CASSVRTGAFGGYTF. This chain connects TRBV9 to TRBJ1-2; 9 bases are a match to TRBD1. The CDR3 has 15 amino acids. V was clipped by 1 base and J by 7 bases; unmatched bases: 8. Germline CDR1 and CDR2: SGDLS and YYNGEE. Looking up the rest from reference TRBV9 and TRBJ1-2 gives the full variable domain: DSGVTQTPKHLITATGQRVTLRCSPRSGDLSVYWYQQSLDQGLQFLIQYYNGEERAKGNILERFSAQQFPDLHSELNLSSLELGDSALYFCASSVRTGAFGGYTFGSGTRLTVV.

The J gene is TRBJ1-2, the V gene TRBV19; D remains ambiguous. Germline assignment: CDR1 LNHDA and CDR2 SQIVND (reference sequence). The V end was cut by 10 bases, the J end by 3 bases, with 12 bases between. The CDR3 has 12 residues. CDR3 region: CATSLRDYGYTF. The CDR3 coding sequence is TGTGCCACCTCTTTACGGGACTATGGCTACACCTTC.